These T cell receptor beta chains were read from a single sample in a study of control samples from healthy donors and cancer patients. Clones were sequenced by immunoSEQ multiplex PCR, and TCRdb holds only the in-frame ones, with some missing. This sample has about 80,000 clones, with around 80% found just once. The sequencing sample was made of PBMCs. The receptor set was obtained from a man aged 55-75 years with head and neck cancer. Both conserved end residues are part of each CDR3. The D gene is left open where the match is weak. Some rows have no size entry. The others give once, few or many, or a class for an expanded clone.

TRBD1	TRBV5-1	TRBJ1-5	once	CASSRGVQGTWSNQPQHF	TGCGCCAGCAGCAGGGGAGTACAGGGGACGTGGAGCAATCAGCCCCAGCATTTT
NA	TRBV4-1	TRBJ1-2	NA	CASSQALLSGYDYGYTF	TGCGCCAGCAGCCAAGCGTTATTATCAGGGTATGACTATGGCTACACCTTC
TRBD2	TRBV13	TRBJ2-5	once	CASSLSGGQETQYF	TGTGCCAGCAGCCTGAGCGGGGGCCAAGAGACCCAGTACTTC
TRBD2	TRBV10-3	TRBJ2-2	few	CAISGTSDNTGELFF	TGTGCCATCAGTGGGACTAGCGACAACACCGGGGAGCTGTTTTTT
TRBD1	TRBV7-2	TRBJ2-7	NA	CASSSGTGRYEQYF	TGTGCCAGCAGCTCCGGGACAGGCCGCTACGAGCAGTACTTC
TRBD1	TRBV20-1	TRBJ2-3	few	CSASWNRGTDTQYF	TGCAGTGCTAGTTGGAACAGGGGTACAGATACGCAGTATTTT
NA	TRBV27	TRBJ2-1	NA	CASSIKGNEQFF	TGTGCCAGCAGTATTAAGGGGAATGAGCAGTTCTTC
NA	TRBV4-1	TRBJ2-3	once	CASSQGGVSTDTQYF	TGCGCCAGCAGCCAAGGGGGGGTTAGCACAGATACGCAGTATTTT
NA	TRBV11-3	TRBJ2-3	NA	CASSASSIRGTDTQYF	TGTGCCAGCAGCGCCTCGAGCATAAGGGGGACAGATACGCAGTATTTT
NA	TRBV6-5	TRBJ2-3	NA	CASREGDTQYF	TGTGCCAGCAGGGAGGGGGATACGCAGTATTTT
TRBD2	TRBV27	TRBJ2-7	few	CASRKLAGNSYEQYF	TGTGCCAGCAGAAAACTAGCGGGTAACTCCTACGAGCAGTACTTC
TRBD1	TRBV28	TRBJ2-7	NA	CASSYTGGRNEQYF	TGTGCCAGCAGTTATACAGGGGGAAGAAACGAGCAGTACTTC
TRBD2	TRBV6-4	TRBJ2-7	NA	CASSALAGTSYEQYF	TGTGCCAGCAGTGCCCTAGCCGGGACTAGCTACGAGCAGTACTTC
NA	TRBV5-1	TRBJ1-1	few	CASSFARETEAFF	TGCGCCAGCAGCTTTGCAAGGGAGACTGAAGCTTTCTTT